This T cell receptor beta chain was profiled in a study of cytomegalovirus exposure and HLA in healthy donors. For this clone: Its matching antigen is unknown.

Germline assignment: CDR1 LNHDA and CDR2 SQIVND (reference sequence). Trimming cost V 8 bases and J 3 bases, with 14 bases left between them. The CDR3 is 13 residues long. General study results and limits: In a later analysis, a genetic analysis reported fewer productive-TCR N-insertions in an Asian-associated ancestry cluster than the cohort average.

Researchers ran the PCR with 60 Vbeta and 13 Jbeta primers. Assay used: immunoSEQ multiplex PCR; TCRdb lists only in-frame clones, some missing. The table has about 100,000 clones, roughly 78% seen once; the top ten hold 0.76%. The sample consisted of PBMCs. This chain joins TRBV19 and TRBJ2-7, with D perhaps TRBD2 (5 bases). The origin of this receptor is a woman in her sixties or seventies in good health and CMV-seronegative. CDR3 bases: TGTGCCAGTGGTACGCAGCGGAGCTACGAGCAGTACTTC. Translated: CASGTQRSYEQYF.